This T cell receptor (beta chain) was sequenced for a study of blood T cell repertoires in COVID-19. Study at large: Specimens from acute and convalescent COVID-19 originated in the United States, Italy and Spain. The cDNA or gDNA used as material had been derived from T cells, B-cell-depleted T cells, or PBMCs.

Original processing methods: Amplified reference gene primers provided the basis for estimating nucleated cell counts. Produced via immunoSEQ multiplex PCR; TCRdb's table is partial and in-frame only. That table gives V, J and clone size, and the DNA gave D and trimming. This table has 65,000 to 90,000 clones, 90% appearing once. The CDR3 extends over 13 amino acids. Germline CDR1 and CDR2: SEHNR and FQNEAQ (reference sequence). Trimming removed 1 base from V and 6 bases from J, with 9 bases in between. Sequences were obtained from peripheral blood. This receptor was obtained from a human donor in a cohort sampled during active COVID-19. This chain links TRBV7-9 with TRBJ1-2, with a weak D call TRBD1 (5 bases). The CDR3 DNA is TGTGCCAGCAGCTTAGATCTAGGGGATGGCTACACCTTC. It translates to CASSLDLGDGYTF.